This TCR beta chain was profiled in a study of blood T cell repertoires in COVID-19. The overall study: Specimens from acute and convalescent COVID-19 originated in the United States, Italy and Spain.

Sequencing used immunoSEQ multiplex PCR; TCRdb keeps in-frame clones, though not all of them. This table has fewer than 350,000 clones, around 90% appearing once. Trimming took 8 bases from V and 1 from J, leaving 17 bases between them. Germline V lookup: CDR1 SNHLY, CDR2 FYNNEI. The CDR3 covers 15 residues. The sample comprised peripheral blood. This chain links TRBV2 with TRBJ2-5; D might be TRBD1 (5 bases). The sequence was obtained from a woman aged 30 to 39 with COVID-19, enrolled during active disease. As DNA, the CDR3 is TGTGCCAGCGAGAACCGGAAGGGGTCCCAAGAGACCCAGTACTTC. As protein: CASENRKGSQETQYF.